The 5 T cell receptor beta chains presented below share a single source sample, sequenced in a study of blood T cell repertoires in COVID-19. The protocol was immunoSEQ multiplex PCR, while the TCRdb copy is restricted to in-frame clones and leaves out a portion. The data show some 250,000 clones, roughly 91% seen once. Sequenced material: peripheral blood. The receptors were sampled from a woman in her 40s who had recovered from COVID-19.

The chain is built from TRBV19 and TRBJ1-5; D not resolved. Germline V gives CDR1 LNHDA, CDR2 SQIVND (reference sequence). This CDR3 contains 13 residues. V was shortened by 5 bases and J by 3 bases, with 8 bases between the two germline ends. The CDR3 DNA reads as TGTGCCAGTAGTTTTGACAACAATCAGCCCCAGCATTTT. Translation gives CASSFDNNQPQHF.

The chain carries TRBV28 and TRBJ1-2, with 11 bases lining up with TRBD1. Germline lookup yields CDR1 MDHEN and CDR2 SYDVKM. With V trimmed by 5 bases and J by 1 base, 9 bases remained unmatched. CDR3 size: 17 residues. In DNA form, the CDR3 reads TGTGCCAGCAGTCCAGGGACAGGGGGGATAGGTAACTATGGCTACACCTTC. Protein sequence: CASSPGTGGIGNYGYTF.

V and J are TRBV6-2 or TRBV6-3 and TRBJ1-5; TRBD1 is a possible D gene (6 bases). Germline V lookup: CDR1 MNHEY, CDR2 SVGEGT. Between the trimmed V and J ends, which lost 6 bases and 7 bases, there was a span of 19 bases. CDR3 length: 15 residues. The CDR3 DNA reads TGTGCCAGCAGCCGGGGGCGGGGCGGGGGACAGCCCCAGCATTTT. This codes for CASSRGRGGGQPQHF.

The CDR3, as DNA: TGTGCCAGCAGCTCCACGACTAGCGGAGGCAGCGGGGAGCTGTTTTTT. Its translation: CASSSTTSGGSGELFF. The rearrangement uses TRBV7-3 and TRBJ2-2, with 9 bases that match TRBD2. With 4 bases clipped from V and 7 bases from J, the junction kept 10 bases outside the gene matches. This CDR3 region has 16 residues. Germline CDR1 is SGHTA and CDR2 is FQGTGA.

The chain uses TRBV5-5 and TRBJ2-2; no reliable D call. This CDR3 region has 13 residues. The ends were cut back, 2 bases at V and 6 bases at J, with 8 bases in the middle. CDR1 and CDR2 from the germline V gene are SGHKS and YYEKEE (reference sequence). CDR3 loop: CASSFTSAGELFF. DNA of the CDR3: TGTGCCAGCAGCTTCACGAGTGCCGGGGAGCTGTTTTTT.